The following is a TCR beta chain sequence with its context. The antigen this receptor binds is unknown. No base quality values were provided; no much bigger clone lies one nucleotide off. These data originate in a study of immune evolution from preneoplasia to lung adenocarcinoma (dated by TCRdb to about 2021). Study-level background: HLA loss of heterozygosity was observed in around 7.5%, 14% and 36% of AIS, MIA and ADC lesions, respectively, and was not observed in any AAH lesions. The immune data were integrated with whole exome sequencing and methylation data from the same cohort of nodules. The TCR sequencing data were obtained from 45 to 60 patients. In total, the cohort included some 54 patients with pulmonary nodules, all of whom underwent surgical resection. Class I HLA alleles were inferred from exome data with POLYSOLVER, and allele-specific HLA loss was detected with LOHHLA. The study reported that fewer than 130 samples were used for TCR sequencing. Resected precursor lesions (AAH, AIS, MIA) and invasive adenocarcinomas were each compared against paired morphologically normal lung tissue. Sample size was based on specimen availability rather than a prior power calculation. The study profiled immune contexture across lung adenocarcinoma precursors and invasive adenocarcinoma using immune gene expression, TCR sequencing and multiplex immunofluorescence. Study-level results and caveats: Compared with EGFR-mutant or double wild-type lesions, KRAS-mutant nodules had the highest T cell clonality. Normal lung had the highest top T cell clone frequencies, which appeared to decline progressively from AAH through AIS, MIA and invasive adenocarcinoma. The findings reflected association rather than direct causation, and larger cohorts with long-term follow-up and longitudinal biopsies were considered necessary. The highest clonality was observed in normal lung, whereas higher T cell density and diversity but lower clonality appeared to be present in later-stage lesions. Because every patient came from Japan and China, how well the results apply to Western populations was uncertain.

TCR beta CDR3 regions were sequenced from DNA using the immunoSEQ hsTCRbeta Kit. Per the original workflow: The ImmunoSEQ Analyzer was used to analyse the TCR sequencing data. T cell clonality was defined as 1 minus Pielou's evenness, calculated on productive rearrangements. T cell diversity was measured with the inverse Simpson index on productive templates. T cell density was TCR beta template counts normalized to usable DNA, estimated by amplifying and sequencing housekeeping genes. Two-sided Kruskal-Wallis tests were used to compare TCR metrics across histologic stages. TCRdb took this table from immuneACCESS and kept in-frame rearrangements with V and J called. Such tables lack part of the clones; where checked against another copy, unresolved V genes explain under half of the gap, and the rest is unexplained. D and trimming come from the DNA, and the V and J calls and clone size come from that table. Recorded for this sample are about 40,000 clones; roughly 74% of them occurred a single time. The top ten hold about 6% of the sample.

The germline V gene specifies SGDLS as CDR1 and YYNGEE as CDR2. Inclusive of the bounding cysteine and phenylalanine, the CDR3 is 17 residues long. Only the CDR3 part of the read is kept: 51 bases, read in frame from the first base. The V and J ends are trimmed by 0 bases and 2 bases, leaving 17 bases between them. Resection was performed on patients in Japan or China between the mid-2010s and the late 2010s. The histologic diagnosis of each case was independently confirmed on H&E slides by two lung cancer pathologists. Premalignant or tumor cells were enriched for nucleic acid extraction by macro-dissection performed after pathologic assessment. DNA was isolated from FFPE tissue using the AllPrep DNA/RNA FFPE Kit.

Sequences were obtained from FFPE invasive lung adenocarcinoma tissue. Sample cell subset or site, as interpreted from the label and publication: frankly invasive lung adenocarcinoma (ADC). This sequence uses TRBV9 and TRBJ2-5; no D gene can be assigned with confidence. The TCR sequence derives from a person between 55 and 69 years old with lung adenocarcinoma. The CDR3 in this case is CASSVEKPTRPQETQYF. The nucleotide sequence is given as TGTGCCAGCAGCGTAGAAAAGCCGACCCGCCCTCAAGAGACCCAGTACTTC.